The next 18 T cell receptor beta chains were all read from a single sample in a study of CXCR3-negative and CXCR3-positive naive CD8 T cells. Preparation of TRB cDNA libraries relied on 5' RACE carrying UMI labels. TCRdb reprocessed the 5' RACE reads and reports one entry per CDR3 protein, with no DNA. Found here are over 100,000 distinct CDR3 sequences; the top ten clones hold 0.45% to 0.55%. What was sequenced was naive CXCR3- CD8+ T cells from blood. Subset specified: CD45RO-CCR7+CD27+CD95- naive CD8+ T cells lacking CXCR3 (TNR3-). These receptors were obtained from a human donor in good health. Some clones in this sample may be carry-over from other donors' samples.

The gene calls are TRBV27 and TRBJ2-3; the D call of TRBD2 rests on TCRdb alone, since no DNA is present to check it. This CDR3 contains 14 residues. The germline CDR1 and CDR2 sequences are MNHEY and SMNVEV (reference sequence). CDR3 protein: CASSWRASTDTQYF.

This chain joins TRBV5-6 and TRBJ2-7; TCRdb's D gene call, TRBD2, goes unchecked for lack of DNA. CDR3 length: 18 amino acids. Germline CDR1 reads SGHDT; CDR2 reads YYEEEE. The CDR3 region is CASSSKISSGTSSYEQYF.

V is TRBV14 and J is TRBJ1-1; TCRdb indicates TRBD1, and absent DNA this call remains unverified. CDR1 and CDR2 from the germline V gene are SGHDN and FVKESK. The CDR3 runs to 16 residues. The CDR3 loop is CASSPGHATLNDEAFF.

The V and J genes are TRBV19 and TRBJ1-1; the TCRdb call, TRBD1, lacks DNA for checking. The germline gives CDR1 LNHDA, CDR2 SQIVND (reference sequence). This CDR3 contains 12 residues. This CDR3 reads CASYRGHTEAFF. Full variable domain (outside the CDR3, taken from reference TRBV19 and TRBJ1-1): DGGITQSPKYLFRKEGQNVTLSCEQNLNHDAMYWYRQDPGQGLRLIYYSQIVNDFQKGDIAEGYSVSREKKESFPLTVTSAQKNPTAFYLCASYRGHTEAFFGQGTRLTVV.

The chain joins TRBV9 to TRBJ1-1; the TRBD1 assignment by TCRdb is unverifiable without DNA. CDR3 length: 14 residues. Germline loops: CDR1 SGDLS, CDR2 YYNGEE. The CDR3 protein is CASSVGGQSFEAFF.

This chain joins TRBV29-1 and TRBJ2-1; TCRdb selects TRBD2, and the lack of DNA leaves this call unchecked. CDR1 SQVTM and CDR2 ANQGSEA come from the germline V gene. This CDR3 spans 15 amino acids. This CDR3 reads CSSLGGQSSYNEQFF.

This chain joins TRBV2 and TRBJ2-7; TCRdb lists TRBD1, though no DNA is available to test this call. Germline V lookup: CDR1 SNHLY, CDR2 FYNNEI. There are 14 residues in the CDR3. Here the CDR3 reads CASSEETGEYEQYF.

The rearrangement links TRBV9 to TRBJ1-2; TCRdb picks TRBD1, but there is no DNA to check that call. The CDR3 is made up of 15 amino acids. Germline loops: CDR1 SGDLS, CDR2 YYNGEE. The CDR3 sequence: CASSVVGAGNYGYTF.

This sequence joins TRBV15 and TRBJ2-1; TCRdb indicates TRBD1, and absent DNA this call remains unverified. CDR3 size: 12 residues. Germline V gene lookup returns CDR1 LNHNV and CDR2 YYDKDF (reference sequence). The CDR3 protein is CATKGGGGEQLF.

This rearrangement joins TRBV7-9 to TRBJ1-1. Germline lookup yields CDR1 SEHNR and CDR2 FQNEAQ (reference sequence). The CDR3 contains 11 residues. CDR3 protein: CASRQPAEAFF.

The rearrangement links TRBV20-1 to TRBJ2-1; lacking DNA, the TRBD2 call made by TCRdb goes unchecked. Germline V gene data show CDR1 as DFQATT and CDR2 as SNEGSKA (reference sequence). The length of the CDR3 is 15 residues. The CDR3 region is CSARDRASGSYEQFF.

The V and J genes are TRBV30 and TRBJ1-1; TCRdb designates TRBD1, a call that cannot be tested without DNA. This CDR3 is 13 amino acids long. Looked up from germline, CDR1 is GTSNPN and CDR2 is SVGIG (reference sequence). This chain's CDR3 is CAWSRGVTTEAFF.

This rearrangement joins TRBV11-2 to TRBJ2-5; the D call of TRBD2 rests on TCRdb alone, since no DNA is present to check it. Looked up from germline, CDR1 is SGHAT and CDR2 is FQNNGV. The CDR3 is made up of 18 amino acids. CDR3 protein: CASSLAVLAGGPQETQYF.

The chain has TRBV12-3 or TRBV12-4 and TRBJ1-3. This CDR3 has 16 amino acids. The CDR3 loop reads CASSFGRLSSGNTIYF.

The rearrangement uses TRBV27 and TRBJ2-3. CDR1 is MNHEY and CDR2 is SMNVEV in the germline V gene (reference sequence). There are 13 residues in the CDR3. The CDR3 here is CASSLISTDTQYF.

CDR3 sequence reads: CSAYWGESYEQYF. The V gene is TRBV20-1, the J gene TRBJ2-7; TCRdb's assignment of TRBD1 cannot be checked, as there is no DNA. This CDR3 contains 13 residues. CDR1 is DFQATT and CDR2 is SNEGSKA in the germline V gene (reference sequence).

J is TRBJ2-1 and V is TRBV4-3; TCRdb lists TRBD2, though no DNA is available to test this call. This CDR3 region has 14 residues. Germline values: CDR1 LGHNA, CDR2 YSLEER. CDR3 region: CASSPSGGFYEQFF.

V gene TRBV4-3 combines with J gene TRBJ2-5; the TRBD1 assignment by TCRdb is unverifiable without DNA. Germline lookup yields CDR1 LGHNA and CDR2 YSLEER. CDR3 length equals 15 residues. CDR3 loop: CASSQGTGAEETQYF.